The TCR beta chain described here comes from a study of OX40 agonist ivuxolimab in advanced cancers. As for the study in general: Subjects had a mean age of about 65 years, with a range of about 23 to 79; just over 80% were male. Findings of the study overall: Low normalized T-cell clonal expansion was additionally recorded for some nonresponders. Clonal expansion was seen in CD4+ and CD8+ blood T cells by week 6 at 0.1 to 3.0 mg/kg.

A remark on this clone: Its antigen is currently unknown.

The protocol was immunoSEQ multiplex PCR, while the TCRdb copy is restricted to in-frame clones and leaves out a portion. The repertoire consists of 65,000 to 85,000 clones, with approximately 88% occurring once and the leading ten covering 0.45% to 0.65%. The TCR sequence derives from an adult with an advanced solid tumor such as melanoma, head and neck, liver or kidney cancer. Sequencing used CD4+ or CD8+ T cells sorted from blood, obtained in a trial of the OX40 agonist ivuxolimab.

The CDR3 nucleotides read TGTGCCAGCTCACCGGGGACAGGGGTAGTGGAGCTGTTTTTT. This codes for CASSPGTGVVELFF. The chain uses TRBV18 and TRBJ2-2; 10 bases are shared with TRBD1. Per the germline V gene, CDR1 is KGHSH and CDR2 is LQKENI. The CDR3 runs 14 residues. J was trimmed by 10 bases and V by 3 bases; bases with no gene match: 5.